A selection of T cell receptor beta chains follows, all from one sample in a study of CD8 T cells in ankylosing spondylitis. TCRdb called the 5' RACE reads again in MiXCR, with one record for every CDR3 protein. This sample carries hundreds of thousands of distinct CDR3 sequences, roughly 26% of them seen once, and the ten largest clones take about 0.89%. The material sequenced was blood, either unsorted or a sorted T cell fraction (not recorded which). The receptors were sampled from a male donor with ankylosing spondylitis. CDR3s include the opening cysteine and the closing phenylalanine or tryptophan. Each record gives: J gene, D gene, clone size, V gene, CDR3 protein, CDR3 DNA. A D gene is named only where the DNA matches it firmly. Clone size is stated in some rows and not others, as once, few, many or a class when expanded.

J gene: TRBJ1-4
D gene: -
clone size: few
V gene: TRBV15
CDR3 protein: CATSRDRVVSNEKLFF
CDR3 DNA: TGTGCCACCAGCAGAGACAGGGTTGTGTCTAATGAAAAACTGTTTTTT

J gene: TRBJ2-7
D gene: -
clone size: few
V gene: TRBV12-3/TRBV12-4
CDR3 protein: CASSPLGSLKQYF
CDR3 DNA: TGTGCCAGCAGTCCTCTGGGGAGTCTAAAGCAGTACTTC

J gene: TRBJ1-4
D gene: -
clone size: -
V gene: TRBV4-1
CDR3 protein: CASSQDGAATNEKLFF
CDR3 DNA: TGCGCCAGCAGCCAAGATGGAGCGGCAACTAATGAAAAACTGTTTTTT

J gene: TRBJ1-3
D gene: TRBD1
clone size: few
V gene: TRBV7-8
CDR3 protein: CASSLIRGPDTIYF
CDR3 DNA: TGTGCCAGCAGCCTAATCAGGGGGCCAGACACCATATATTTT

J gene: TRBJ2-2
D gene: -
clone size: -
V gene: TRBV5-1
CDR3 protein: CASSLQKSTGELFF
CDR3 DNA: TGCGCCAGCAGCTTACAAAAGAGCACCGGGGAGCTGTTTTTT

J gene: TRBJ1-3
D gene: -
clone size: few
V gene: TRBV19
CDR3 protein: CASRSGNTIYF
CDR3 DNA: TGTGCCAGTAGATCTGGAAACACCATATATTTT

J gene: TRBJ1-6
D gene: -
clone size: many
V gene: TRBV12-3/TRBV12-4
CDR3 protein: CASRPAGQNNSPLHF
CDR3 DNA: TGTGCCAGCAGACCCGCCGGACAGAACAATTCACCCCTCCACTTT

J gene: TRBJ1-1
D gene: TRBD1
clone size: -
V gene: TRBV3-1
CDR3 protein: CASSLDRGPEAFF
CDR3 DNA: TGTGCCAGCAGCTTGGACAGGGGCCCTGAAGCTTTCTTT

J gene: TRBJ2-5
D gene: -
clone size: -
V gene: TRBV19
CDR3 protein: CASSIGTPPVETQYF
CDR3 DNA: TGTGCCAGTAGTATAGGGACACCTCCAGTGGAGACCCAGTACTTC

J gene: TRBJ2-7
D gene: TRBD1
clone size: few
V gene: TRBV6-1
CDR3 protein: CASSPRDRRIYEQYF
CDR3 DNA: TGTGCCAGCAGTCCCCGGGACAGGCGCATCTACGAGCAGTACTTC

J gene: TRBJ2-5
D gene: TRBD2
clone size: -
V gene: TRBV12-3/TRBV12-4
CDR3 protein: CASSIGLAATQETQYF
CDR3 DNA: TGTGCCAGCAGTATTGGACTAGCGGCAACCCAAGAGACCCAGTACTTC

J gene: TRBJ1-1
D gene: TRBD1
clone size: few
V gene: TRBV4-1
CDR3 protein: CASSRDRGEAFF
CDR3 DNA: TGCGCCAGCAGCCGAGACAGGGGTGAAGCTTTCTTT

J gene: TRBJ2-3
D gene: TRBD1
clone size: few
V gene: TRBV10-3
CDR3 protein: CAISESRGLTDTQYF
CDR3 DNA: TGTGCCATCAGTGAGTCGAGGGGGCTCACAGATACGCAGTATTTT

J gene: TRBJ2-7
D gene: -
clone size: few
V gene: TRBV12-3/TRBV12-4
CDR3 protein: CASSPRWVVAYEQYF
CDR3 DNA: TGTGCCAGCAGTCCCAGGTGGGTGGTCGCCTACGAGCAGTACTTC

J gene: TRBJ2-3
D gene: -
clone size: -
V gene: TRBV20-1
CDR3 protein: CSASDQGITDTQYF
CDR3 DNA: TGCAGTGCTAGCGATCAGGGGATCACAGATACGCAGTATTTT

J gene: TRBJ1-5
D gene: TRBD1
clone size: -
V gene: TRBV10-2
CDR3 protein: CASHTGAYQPQHF
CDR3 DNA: TGCGCCAGCCACACAGGGGCCTATCAGCCCCAGCATTTT

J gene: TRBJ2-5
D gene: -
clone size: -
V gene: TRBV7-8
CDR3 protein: CASSLGGTLETQYF
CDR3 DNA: TGTGCCAGCAGCCTAGGGGGTACTCTGGAGACCCAGTACTTC

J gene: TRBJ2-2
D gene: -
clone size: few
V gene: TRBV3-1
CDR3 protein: CASSPLWNTGELFF
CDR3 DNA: TGTGCCAGCAGCCCTTTATGGAACACCGGGGAGCTGTTTTTT

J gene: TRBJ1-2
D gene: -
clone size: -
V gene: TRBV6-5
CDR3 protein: CASSYSFGKGGYTF
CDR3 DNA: TGTGCCAGCAGTTACTCGTTCGGGAAGGGTGGCTACACCTTC

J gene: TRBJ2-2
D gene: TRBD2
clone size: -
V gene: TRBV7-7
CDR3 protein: CASSSGLAGFNTGELFF
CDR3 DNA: TGTGCCAGCAGTTCGGGACTAGCGGGATTCAACACCGGGGAGCTGTTTTTT

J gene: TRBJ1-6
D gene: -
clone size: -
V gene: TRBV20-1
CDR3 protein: CSARDSTSSYNSPLHF
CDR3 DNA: TGCAGTGCTAGAGATTCGACCAGCTCCTATAATTCACCCCTCCACTTT

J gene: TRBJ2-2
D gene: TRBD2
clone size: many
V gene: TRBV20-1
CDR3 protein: CSARTSGNTGELFF
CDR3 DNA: TGCAGTGCCCGGACTAGCGGGAACACCGGGGAGCTGTTTTTT

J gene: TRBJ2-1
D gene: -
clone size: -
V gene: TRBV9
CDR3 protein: CASRGLSSYNEQFF
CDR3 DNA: TGTGCCAGCAGAGGACTGAGCAGCTACAATGAGCAGTTCTTC

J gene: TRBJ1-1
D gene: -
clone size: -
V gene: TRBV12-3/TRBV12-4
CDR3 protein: CATRSSPGEAFF
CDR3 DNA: TGTGCCACCAGGTCCAGCCCCGGTGAGGCTTTCTTT

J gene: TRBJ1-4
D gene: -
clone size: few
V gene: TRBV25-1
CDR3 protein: CASSRLTATNEKLFF
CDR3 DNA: TGTGCCAGCAGTCGGTTGACTGCAACTAATGAAAAACTGTTTTTT

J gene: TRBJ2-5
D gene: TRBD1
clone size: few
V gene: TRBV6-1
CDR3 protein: CASRDRGGQETQYF
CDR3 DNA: TGTGCCAGCAGGGACAGGGGAGGGCAAGAGACCCAGTACTTC

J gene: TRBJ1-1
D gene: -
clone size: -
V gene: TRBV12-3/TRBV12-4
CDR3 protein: CASNVPPGITEAFF
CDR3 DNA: TGTGCCAGCAATGTCCCTCCAGGCATAACTGAAGCTTTCTTT

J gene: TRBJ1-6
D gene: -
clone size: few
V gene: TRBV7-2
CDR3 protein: CASSPFGSPLHF
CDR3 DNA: TGTGCCAGCAGCCCCTTCGGTTCACCCCTCCACTTT

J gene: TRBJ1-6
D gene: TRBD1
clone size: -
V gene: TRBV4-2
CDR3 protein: CASSQSGGPQNSPLHF
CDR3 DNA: TGTGCCAGCAGCCAATCAGGGGGTCCTCAAAATTCACCCCTCCACTTT

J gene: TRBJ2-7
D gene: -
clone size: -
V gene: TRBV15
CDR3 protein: CATSRASGFEQYF
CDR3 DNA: TGTGCCACCAGCAGGGCCTCAGGGTTCGAGCAGTACTTC

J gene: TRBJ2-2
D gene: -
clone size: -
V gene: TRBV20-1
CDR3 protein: CSASLDYRRSGELFF
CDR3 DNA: TGCAGTGCTAGCCTGGACTACCGGCGGTCCGGGGAGCTGTTTTTT

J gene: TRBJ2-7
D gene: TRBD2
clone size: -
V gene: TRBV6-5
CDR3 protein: CASSYSKRDSYEQYF
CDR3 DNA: TGTGCCAGCAGTTACTCGAAGCGGGACTCCTACGAGCAGTACTTC

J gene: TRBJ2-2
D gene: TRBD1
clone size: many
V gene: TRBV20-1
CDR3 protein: CSARFRTGKSTGELFF
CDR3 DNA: TGCAGTGCTAGGTTCCGGACAGGGAAGTCCACCGGGGAGCTGTTTTTT

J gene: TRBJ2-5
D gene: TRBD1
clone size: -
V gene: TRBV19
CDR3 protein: CASSTTGQALLKTQYF
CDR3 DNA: TGTGCCAGTAGTACGACGGGACAGGCGCTTCTAAAGACCCAGTACTTC

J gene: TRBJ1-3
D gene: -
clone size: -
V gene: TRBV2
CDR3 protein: CASSERGSSGNTIYF
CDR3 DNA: TGTGCCAGCAGTGAACGGGGCAGCTCTGGAAACACCATATATTTT

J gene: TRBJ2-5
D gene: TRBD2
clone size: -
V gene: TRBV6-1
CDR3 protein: CASRPFGLAGEETQYF
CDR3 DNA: TGTGCCAGCAGACCCTTCGGACTAGCGGGAGAAGAGACCCAGTACTTC

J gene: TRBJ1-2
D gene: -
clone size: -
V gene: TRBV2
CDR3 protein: CASSEGGHGYGYTF
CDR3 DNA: TGTGCCAGCAGTGAAGGGGGACACGGCTATGGCTACACCTTC

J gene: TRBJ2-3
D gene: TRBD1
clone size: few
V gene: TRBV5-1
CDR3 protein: CASSPNRGRDTQYF
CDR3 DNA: TGCGCCAGCAGCCCAAACAGGGGGCGGGATACGCAGTATTTT

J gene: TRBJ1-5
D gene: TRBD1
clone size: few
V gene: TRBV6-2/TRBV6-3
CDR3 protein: CASSYRGTGENQPQHF
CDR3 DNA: TGTGCCAGCAGTTACCGGGGGACAGGTGAAAATCAGCCCCAGCATTTT

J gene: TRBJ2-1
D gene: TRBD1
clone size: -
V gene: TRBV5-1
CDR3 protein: CASSRVGQGHNEQFF
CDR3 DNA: TGCGCCAGCAGCCGAGTCGGACAGGGGCACAATGAGCAGTTCTTC

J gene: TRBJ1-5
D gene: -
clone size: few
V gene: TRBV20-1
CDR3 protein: CSARLWGPSNQPQHF
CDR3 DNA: TGCAGTGCTAGACTTTGGGGCCCGAGCAATCAGCCCCAGCATTTT

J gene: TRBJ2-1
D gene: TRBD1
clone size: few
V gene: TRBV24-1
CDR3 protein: CATSGLGTGLYNEQFF
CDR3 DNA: TGTGCCACCAGTGGCCTCGGGACAGGGCTCTACAATGAGCAGTTCTTC

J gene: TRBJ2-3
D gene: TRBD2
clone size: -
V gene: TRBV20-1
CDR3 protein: CSATPGLATDTQYF
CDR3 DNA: TGCAGTGCAACACCGGGACTAGCGACAGATACGCAGTATTTT

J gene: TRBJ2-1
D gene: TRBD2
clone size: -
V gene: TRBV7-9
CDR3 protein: CASSFPGLAGRFEQFF
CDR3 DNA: TGTGCCAGCAGCTTCCCGGGACTAGCGGGAAGGTTTGAGCAGTTCTTC

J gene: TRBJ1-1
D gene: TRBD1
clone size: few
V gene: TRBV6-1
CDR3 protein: CAAGGDRATRGTEAFF
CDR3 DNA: TGTGCCGCGGGAGGGGACAGGGCGACTAGGGGCACTGAAGCTTTCTTT

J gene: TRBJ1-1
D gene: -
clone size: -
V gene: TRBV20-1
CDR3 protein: CSAIAEAGNTEAFF
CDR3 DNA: TGCAGTGCTATCGCTGAGGCAGGCAACACTGAAGCTTTCTTT

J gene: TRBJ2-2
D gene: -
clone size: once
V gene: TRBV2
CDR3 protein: CASSIAGPGELFF
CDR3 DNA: TGTGCCAGCAGTATTGCAGGGCCCGGGGAGCTGTTTTTT

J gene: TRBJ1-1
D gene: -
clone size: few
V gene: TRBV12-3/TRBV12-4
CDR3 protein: CASRPSGDGEAFF
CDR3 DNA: TGTGCCAGCCGCCCTTCCGGGGATGGTGAAGCTTTCTTT

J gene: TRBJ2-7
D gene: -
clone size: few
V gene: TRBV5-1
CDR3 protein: CASNPLAGMYEQYF
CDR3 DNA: TGCGCCAGCAACCCACTGGCAGGGATGTACGAGCAGTACTTC

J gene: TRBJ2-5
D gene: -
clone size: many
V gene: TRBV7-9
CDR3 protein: CASSPGGRGPEGETQYF
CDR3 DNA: TGTGCCAGCAGCCCAGGCGGCAGGGGTCCCGAGGGGGAGACCCAGTACTTC

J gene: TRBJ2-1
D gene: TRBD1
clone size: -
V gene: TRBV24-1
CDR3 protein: CATSERGQGYNEQFF
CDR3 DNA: TGTGCCACCAGTGAACGGGGACAGGGCTACAATGAGCAGTTCTTC

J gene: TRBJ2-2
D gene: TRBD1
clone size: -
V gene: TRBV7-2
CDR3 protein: CASSLPHRGTNTGELFF
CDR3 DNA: TGTGCCAGCAGCTTACCTCACAGGGGTACGAACACCGGGGAGCTGTTTTTT

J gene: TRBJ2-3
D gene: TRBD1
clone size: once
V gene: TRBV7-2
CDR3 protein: CASSFGTGATDTQYF
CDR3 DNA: TGTGCCAGCAGCTTCGGGACAGGGGCGACAGATACGCAGTATTTT

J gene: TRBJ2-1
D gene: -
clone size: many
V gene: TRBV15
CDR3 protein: CATSRERPGSYNEQFF
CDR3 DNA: TGTGCCACCAGCAGAGAGAGACCAGGTTCCTACAATGAGCAGTTCTTC

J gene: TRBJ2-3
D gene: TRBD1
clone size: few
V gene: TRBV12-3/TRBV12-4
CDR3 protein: CASSFGQGSPDTQYF
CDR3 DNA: TGTGCCAGCAGTTTCGGACAGGGGAGCCCAGATACGCAGTATTTT

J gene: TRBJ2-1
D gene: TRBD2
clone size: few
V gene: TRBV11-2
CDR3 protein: CASSSRLAGILGHNEQFF
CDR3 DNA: TGTGCCAGCAGCTCCCGACTAGCAGGGATTTTAGGGCACAATGAGCAGTTCTTC

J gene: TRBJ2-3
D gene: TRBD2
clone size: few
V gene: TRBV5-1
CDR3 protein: CASSLAPAGGTDTQYF
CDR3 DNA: TGCGCCAGCAGCTTGGCCCCAGCGGGGGGCACAGATACGCAGTATTTT

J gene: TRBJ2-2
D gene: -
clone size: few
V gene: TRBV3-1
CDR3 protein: CASSQFRAGLLGELFF
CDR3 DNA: TGTGCCAGCAGCCAATTTCGGGCGGGGCTCCTCGGGGAGCTGTTTTTT

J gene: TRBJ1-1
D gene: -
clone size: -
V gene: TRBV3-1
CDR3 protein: CASRGVGTEAFF
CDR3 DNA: TGTGCCAGCAGAGGGGTCGGCACTGAAGCTTTCTTT